Sequencing of this TCR beta chain was carried out in a study of shared clonotypes between healthy human individuals. The protocol was immunoSEQ multiplex PCR, while the TCRdb copy is restricted to in-frame clones and leaves out a portion. Of roughly 2.5 million clones in the sample, around nine tenths are singletons; the top ten hold about 0.13%. The germline CDR1 and CDR2 sequences are SGHDT and YYEEEE. The CDR3 spans 17 residues. V lost 6 bases, J lost 0 bases, and 19 bases lay in between. The study, taken as a whole, reports: Measured sharing among donors was expected to vary with sequencing depth. Several donors showed sharing of approximately 4.7% of naive CD4 clonotypes. Among the subsets, naive ones generally showed larger estimated richness than memory ones. A reduction in generation probabilities was seen for non-shared clonotypes relative to those shared by all four donors.

As for this clone: No antigen is known for it.

The J gene is TRBJ1-5, the V gene TRBV5-6; the D is unclear. This clonotype was obtained from a young man in good health. The sample was naive CD4+ T cells sorted from blood. This sample's subset: CD45RA+ positively selected. CDR3 DNA: TGTGCCAGCACCCCACTCCCCACCTACTATAGCAATCAGCCCCAGCATTTT. Its translation: CASTPLPTYYSNQPQHF.